This TCR beta chain was retrieved from a study of blood T cell repertoires in COVID-19. Study as a whole: The origin of the acute and convalescent COVID-19 samples was the United States, Italy and Spain. PBMCs, B-cell-depleted T cells, or T cells provided the cDNA or gDNA that made up the material.

CDR1 MNHEY and CDR2 SVGAGI come from the germline V gene. This CDR3 is built from 14 residues. Trimming took 4 bases from V and 7 from J, leaving 15 bases between them. Original handling: Nucleated cell number was recorded as an estimate derived from reference gene primer amplification. The assay was immunoSEQ multiplex PCR, and TCRdb's table has in-frame clones only and misses some. For V, J and clone size, that table is used; D and trimming come from the DNA. The profile covers about 190,000 clones, with around 84% appearing a single time and over 13% taken by the ten largest. The chain employs TRBV6-5 and TRBJ2-3, with TRBD1 as a possible D gene (5 bases). Sample: peripheral blood. This clonotype originated in a man aged 30 to 45 with active or convalescent COVID-19. Here the CDR3 DNA reads TGTGCCAGCAGTTTGGACATTACGCTGAATACGCAGTATTTT. Residues: CASSLDITLNTQYF.